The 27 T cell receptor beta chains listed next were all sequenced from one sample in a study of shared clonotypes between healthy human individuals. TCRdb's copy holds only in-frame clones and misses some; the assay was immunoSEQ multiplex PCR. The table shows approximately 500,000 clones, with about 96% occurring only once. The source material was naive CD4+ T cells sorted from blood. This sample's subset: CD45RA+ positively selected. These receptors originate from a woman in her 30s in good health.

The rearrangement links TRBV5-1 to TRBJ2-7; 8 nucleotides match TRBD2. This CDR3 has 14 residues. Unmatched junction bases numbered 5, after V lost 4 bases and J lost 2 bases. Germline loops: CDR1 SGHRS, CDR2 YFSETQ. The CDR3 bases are TGCGCCAGCAGCGCGCGGGGGGCAGCCTACGAGCAGTACTTC. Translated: CASSARGAAYEQYF.

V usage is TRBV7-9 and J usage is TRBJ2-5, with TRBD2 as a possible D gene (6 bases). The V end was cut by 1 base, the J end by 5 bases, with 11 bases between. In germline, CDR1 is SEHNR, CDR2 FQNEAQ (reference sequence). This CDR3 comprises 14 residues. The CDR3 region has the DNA TGTGCCAGCAGCTTAGGGCGGGGTCTGGAGACCCAGTACTTC. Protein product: CASSLGRGLETQYF.

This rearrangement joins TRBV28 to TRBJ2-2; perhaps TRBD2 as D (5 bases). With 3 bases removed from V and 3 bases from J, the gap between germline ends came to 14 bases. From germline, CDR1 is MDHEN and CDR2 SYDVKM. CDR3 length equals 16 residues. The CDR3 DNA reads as TGTGCCAGCAGTTTTCGAGTCGCGGGTGACACCGGGGAGCTGTTTTTT. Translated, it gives CASSFRVAGDTGELFF. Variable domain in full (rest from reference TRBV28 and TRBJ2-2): DVKVTQSSRYLVKRTGEKVFLECVQDMDHENMFWYRQDPGLGLRLIYFSYDVKMKEKGDIPEGYSVSREKKERFSLILESASTNQTSMYLCASSFRVAGDTGELFFGEGSRLTVL.

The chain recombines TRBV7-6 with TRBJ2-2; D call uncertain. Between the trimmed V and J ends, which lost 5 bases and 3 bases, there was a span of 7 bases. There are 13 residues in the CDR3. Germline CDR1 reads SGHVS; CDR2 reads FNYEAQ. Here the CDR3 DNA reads TGTGCCAGCAGCCTGTCTCACACCGGGGAGCTGTTTTTT. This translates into CASSLSHTGELFF.

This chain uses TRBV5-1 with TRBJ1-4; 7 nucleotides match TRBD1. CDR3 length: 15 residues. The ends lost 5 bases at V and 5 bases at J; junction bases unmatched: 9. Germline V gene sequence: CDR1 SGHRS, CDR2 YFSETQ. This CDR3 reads CASSLTGEANEKLFF. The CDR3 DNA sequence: TGCGCCAGCAGTTTAACAGGGGAAGCGAATGAAAAACTGTTTTTT.

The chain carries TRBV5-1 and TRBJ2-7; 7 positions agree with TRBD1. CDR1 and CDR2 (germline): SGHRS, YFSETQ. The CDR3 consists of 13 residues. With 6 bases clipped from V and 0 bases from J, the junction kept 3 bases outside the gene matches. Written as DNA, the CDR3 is TGCGCCAGCACGACAGGGAGCTCCTACGAGCAGTACTTC. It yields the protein CASTTGSSYEQYF.

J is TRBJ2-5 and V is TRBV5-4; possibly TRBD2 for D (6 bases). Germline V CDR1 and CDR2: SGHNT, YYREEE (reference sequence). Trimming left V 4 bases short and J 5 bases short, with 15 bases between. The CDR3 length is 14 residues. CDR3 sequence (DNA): TGTGCCAGCAGCGGTCGGGAGCACGGTGAGACCCAGTACTTC. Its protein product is CASSGREHGETQYF.

In nucleotides, the CDR3 is TGTGCCAGCAGCCCAACCGGGACTAGCCTATCCACCTACAATGAGCAGTTCTTC. This codes for CASSPTGTSLSTYNEQFF. The rearrangement links TRBV7-2 to TRBJ2-1; 9 bases are a match to TRBD2. The V and J ends lost 5 bases and 2 bases, in that order; junction bases with no gene match: 13. From germline, CDR1 is SGHTA and CDR2 FQGNSA. The CDR3 extends over 18 amino acids.

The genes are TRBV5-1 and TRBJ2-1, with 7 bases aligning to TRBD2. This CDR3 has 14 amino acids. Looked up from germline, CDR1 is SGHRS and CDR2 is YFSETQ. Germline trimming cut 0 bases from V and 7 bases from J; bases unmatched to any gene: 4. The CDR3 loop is CASSLVAGENEQFF. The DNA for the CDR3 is TGCGCCAGCAGCTTGGTCGCGGGAGAAAATGAGCAGTTCTTC.

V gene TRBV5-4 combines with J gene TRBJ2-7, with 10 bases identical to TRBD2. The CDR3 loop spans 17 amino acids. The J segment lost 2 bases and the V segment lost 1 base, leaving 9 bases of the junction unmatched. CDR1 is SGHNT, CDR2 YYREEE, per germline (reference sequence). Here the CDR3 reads CASSLFGLAGVTYEQYF. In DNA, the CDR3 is TGTGCCAGCAGCTTGTTCGGCCTAGCGGGAGTTACCTACGAGCAGTACTTC.

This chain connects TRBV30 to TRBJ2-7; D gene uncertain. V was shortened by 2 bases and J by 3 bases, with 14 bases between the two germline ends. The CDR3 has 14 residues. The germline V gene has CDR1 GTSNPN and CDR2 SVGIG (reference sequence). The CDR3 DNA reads TGTGCCTGGAGTCCCCGGACGGTCTTCTACGAGCAGTACTTC. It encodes CAWSPRTVFYEQYF.

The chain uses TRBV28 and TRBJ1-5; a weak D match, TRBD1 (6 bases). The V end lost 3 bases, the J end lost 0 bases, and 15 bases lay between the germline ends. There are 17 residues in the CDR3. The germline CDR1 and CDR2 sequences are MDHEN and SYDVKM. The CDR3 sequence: CASSLPGERYSNQPQHF. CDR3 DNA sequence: TGTGCCAGCAGTTTGCCAGGGGAGCGGTATAGCAATCAGCCCCAGCATTTT.

The CDR3 DNA is TGTGCCAGCAGCTCCGCGCACAGGGCCTACGAGCAGTACTTC. Translation gives CASSSAHRAYEQYF. The V call is TRBV7-9, the J call TRBJ2-7; the D gene is possibly TRBD1 (6 bases). Germline loops: CDR1 SEHNR, CDR2 FQNEAQ (reference sequence). The ends were cut back, 4 bases at V and 2 bases at J, with 12 bases in the middle. This CDR3 contains 14 residues.

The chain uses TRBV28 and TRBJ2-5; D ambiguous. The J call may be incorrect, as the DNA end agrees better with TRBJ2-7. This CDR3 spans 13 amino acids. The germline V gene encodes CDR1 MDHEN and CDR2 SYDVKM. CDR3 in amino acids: CASSPPLRHEQYF. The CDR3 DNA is TGTGCCAGCAGTCCGCCACTGCGTCACGAGCAGTACTTC.

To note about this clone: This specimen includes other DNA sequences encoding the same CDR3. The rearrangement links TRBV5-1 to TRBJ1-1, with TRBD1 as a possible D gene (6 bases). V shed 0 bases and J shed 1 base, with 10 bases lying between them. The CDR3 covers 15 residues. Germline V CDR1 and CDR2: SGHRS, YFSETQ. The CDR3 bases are TGCGCCAGCAGCTTGGTGGGGGCCGGGAACACTGAAGCTTTCTTT. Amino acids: CASSLVGAGNTEAFF.

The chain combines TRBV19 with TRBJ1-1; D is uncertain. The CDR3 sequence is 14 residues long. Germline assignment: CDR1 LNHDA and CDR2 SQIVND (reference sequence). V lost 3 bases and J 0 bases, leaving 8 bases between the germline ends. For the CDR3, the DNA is TGTGCCAGTAGTATCAACAACCTGAACACTGAAGCTTTCTTT. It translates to CASSINNLNTEAFF.

The CDR3 sequence: CASSRARNEKLFF. The CDR3 DNA reads TGTGCCAGCTCCAGGGCCCGGAATGAAAAACTGTTTTTT. The chain links TRBV7-9 to TRBJ1-4; a weak D match, TRBD1 (5 bases). V gave up 8 bases and J gave up 5 bases, with 12 bases separating them. CDR3 length: 13 residues. Germline V lookup: CDR1 SEHNR, CDR2 FQNEAQ (reference sequence).

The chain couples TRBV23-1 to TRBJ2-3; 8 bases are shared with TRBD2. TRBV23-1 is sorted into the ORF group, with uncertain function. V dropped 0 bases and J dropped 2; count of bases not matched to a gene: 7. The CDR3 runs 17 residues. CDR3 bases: TGCGCCAGCAGTCAATCGTCCCCAGCGGGAGACACAGATACGCAGTATTTT. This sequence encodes CASSQSSPAGDTDTQYF.

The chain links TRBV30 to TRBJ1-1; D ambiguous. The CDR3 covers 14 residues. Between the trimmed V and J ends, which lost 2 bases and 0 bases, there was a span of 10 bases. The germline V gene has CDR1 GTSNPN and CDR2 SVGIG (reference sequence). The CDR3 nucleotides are TGTGCCTGGAGTCAGGAGATCATGAACACTGAAGCTTTCTTT. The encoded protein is CAWSQEIMNTEAFF.

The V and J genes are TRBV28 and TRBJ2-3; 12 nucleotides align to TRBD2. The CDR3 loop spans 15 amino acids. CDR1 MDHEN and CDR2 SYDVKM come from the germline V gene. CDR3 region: CAITPTSGRTDTQYF. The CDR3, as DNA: TGTGCAATAACTCCTACTAGCGGGAGGACAGATACGCAGTATTTT.

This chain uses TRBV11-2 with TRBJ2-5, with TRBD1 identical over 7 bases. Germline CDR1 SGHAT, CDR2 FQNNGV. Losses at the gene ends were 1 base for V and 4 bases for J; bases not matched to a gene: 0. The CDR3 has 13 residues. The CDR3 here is CASSLGDRETQYF. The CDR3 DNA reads TGTGCCAGCAGCTTAGGGGACAGAGAGACCCAGTACTTC.

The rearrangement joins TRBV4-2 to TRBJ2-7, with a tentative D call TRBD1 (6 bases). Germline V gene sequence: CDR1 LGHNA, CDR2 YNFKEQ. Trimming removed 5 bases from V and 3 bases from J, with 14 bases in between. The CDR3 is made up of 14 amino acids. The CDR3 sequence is CASSDGQTHYEQYF. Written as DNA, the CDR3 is TGTGCCAGCAGCGACGGACAGACCCACTACGAGCAGTACTTC.

The DNA for the CDR3 is TGTGCCAGCAGCTCCCAGGATGGTGGGCTGCCCCAGCATTTT. Translating gives CASSSQDGGLPQHF. This chain uses TRBV7-9 with TRBJ1-5; D uncertain. The germline gives CDR1 SEHNR, CDR2 FQNEAQ (reference sequence). V was shortened by 4 bases and J by 9 bases, with 16 bases between the two germline ends. The CDR3 is 14 amino acids.

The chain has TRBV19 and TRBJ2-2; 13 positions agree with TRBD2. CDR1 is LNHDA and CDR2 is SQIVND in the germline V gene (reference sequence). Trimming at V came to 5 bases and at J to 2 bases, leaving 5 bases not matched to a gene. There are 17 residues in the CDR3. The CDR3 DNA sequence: TGTGCCAGTAGTGCTAAGGGACTAGCGGGAAACACCGGGGAGCTGTTTTTT. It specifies CASSAKGLAGNTGELFF.

Written as DNA, the CDR3 is TGCGCCAGCAGCTTGCATACTAAGGGGTCGACCACTGAAGCTTTCTTT. Protein sequence: CASSLHTKGSTTEAFF. The chain employs TRBV5-1 and TRBJ1-1; D may be TRBD1 (5 bases). CDR3 length: 16 residues. Germline V CDR1 and CDR2: SGHRS, YFSETQ. V lost 1 base, J lost 4 bases, and 17 bases lay in between.

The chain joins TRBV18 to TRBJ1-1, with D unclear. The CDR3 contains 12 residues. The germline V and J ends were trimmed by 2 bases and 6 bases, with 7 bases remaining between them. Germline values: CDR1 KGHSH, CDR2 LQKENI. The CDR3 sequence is CASSPGSAEAFF. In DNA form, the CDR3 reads TGTGCCAGCTCACCAGGATCCGCTGAAGCTTTCTTT.

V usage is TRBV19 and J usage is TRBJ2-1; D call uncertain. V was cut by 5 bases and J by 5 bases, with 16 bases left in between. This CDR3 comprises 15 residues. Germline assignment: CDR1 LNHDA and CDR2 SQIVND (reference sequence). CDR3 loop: CASSFYGGRNNEQFF. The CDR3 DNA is TGTGCCAGTAGTTTCTACGGCGGACGGAACAATGAGCAGTTCTTC.